This T cell receptor (beta chain) stems from a study of T cell repertoires in cytomegalovirus infection (dated by TCRdb to about 2019). With respect to the entire study: Recently identified HLA-C-restricted CMV epitopes, whose presentation resists viral immunomodulation, were targeted by peptide stimulations together with well-studied HLA-B-restricted epitopes. Because public TCR beta signatures pointed to carriage of CMV infection together with the matching HLA type, the HLA type of each donor mattered for the analysis.

This specimen's treatment or condition label, interpreted: in vitro stimulation with specific CMV peptide epitopes to enrich CMV-specific T cells. Data came from an Illumina HiSeq 1500. TCRdb handled the public reads itself, with Q25 trimming in fastp and clone calling in MiXCR, and kept productive beta chains. Identical CDR3 protein sequences are pooled into one entry, listed with their most common genes and DNA. This sample lists about 900,000 distinct CDR3 sequences; approximately 31% were detected once. Of the sample, roughly 12% falls within the top ten clones. What the work shows at the level of the full study, not this receptor alone: In the ex vivo response, HLA-C-restricted CMV-specific TCR beta clonotypes were dominant, and in two of eight donors the single most frequent clonotype came from this HLA-C-restricted group. In both this cohort and an independent approximately 370-donor cohort, the cumulative frequency of public TCR beta family members distinguished carriers of CMV infection plus the relevant HLA type.

To note about this clonotype: Which antigen it targets is not known. Qualities for individual bases were not recorded, and no much larger clone is one base off.

The sequence derives from a human donor in good health (CMV status not recorded). Some clones in this sample may be carry-over from other donors' samples. The sequencing used cultured CD8+ T cells from PBMCs, collected from culture after CMV antigen stimulation.

The nucleotide sequence reads as follows: TGTGCCAGCAGTTACTCGACCGCAGGGCCTCGAGGCTACACCTTC. Its protein reads: CASSYSTAGPRGYTF. This chain joins TRBV6-5 to TRBJ1-2; the D gene is perhaps TRBD1, from 5 matching bases. The V and J ends are trimmed by 0 bases and 8 bases, leaving 16 bases between them. The CDR1 and CDR2 encoded by the germline V gene are MNHEY and SVGAGI. The CDR3 runs 15 amino acids, cysteine and phenylalanine included. CDR3 DNA is the only sequence kept; it has 45 bases, read in frame from the first base.